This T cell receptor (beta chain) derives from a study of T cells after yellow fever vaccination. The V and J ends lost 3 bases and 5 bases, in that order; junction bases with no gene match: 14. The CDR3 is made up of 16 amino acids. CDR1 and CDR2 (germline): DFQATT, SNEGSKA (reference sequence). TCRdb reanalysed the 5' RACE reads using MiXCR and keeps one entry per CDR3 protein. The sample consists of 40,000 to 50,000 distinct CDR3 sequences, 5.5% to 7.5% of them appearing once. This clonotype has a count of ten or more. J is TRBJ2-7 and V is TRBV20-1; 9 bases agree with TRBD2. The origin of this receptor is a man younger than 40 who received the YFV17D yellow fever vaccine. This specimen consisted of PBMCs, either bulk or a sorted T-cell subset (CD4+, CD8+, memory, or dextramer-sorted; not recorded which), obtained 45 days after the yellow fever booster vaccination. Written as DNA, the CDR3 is TGCAGTGCTAGGCCCTATATAGCGGGAGTTTTCCACGAGCAGTACTTC. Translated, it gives CSARPYIAGVFHEQYF.